These 16 T cell receptor beta chains originate from one sample sequenced in a study of cytomegalovirus exposure and HLA in healthy donors. The PCR ran on 60 Vbeta and 13 Jbeta primers. Only in-frame clones appear in the TCRdb table, and some are missing; sequencing was by immunoSEQ multiplex PCR. The sample contains 90,000 to 100,000 clones, roughly two thirds of which appear only once. Sequenced input: PBMCs. Source of these receptors: a middle-aged man in good health and CMV-seronegative.

The rearrangement joins TRBV4-2 to TRBJ1-1, with a weak D call TRBD1 (5 bases). The CDR3 has 16 amino acids. Germline V CDR1 and CDR2: LGHNA, YNFKEQ. Trimming left V 0 bases short and J 1 base short, with 12 bases between. In DNA form, the CDR3 reads TGTGCCAGCAGCCAAGATCGGGTAGGGGAGAACACTGAAGCTTTCTTT. Amino acid sequence: CASSQDRVGENTEAFF.

This clone was observed a handful of times. CDR3 bases: TGTGCCAGCAGTGCGGGGGGGTCTTCATCTGGGGCCAACGTCCTGACTTTC. Protein: CASSAGGSSSGANVLTF. This chain links TRBV6-4 with TRBJ2-6; TRBD2 agrees at 8 bases. The junction had 6 bases not matched to a gene; V was cut back by 4 bases and J by 1 base. Looked up from germline, CDR1 is MRHNA and CDR2 is SNTAGT. The CDR3 length is 17 residues.

This clone occurred a few times. This rearrangement joins TRBV11-3 to TRBJ2-1; TRBD1 matches at 9 bases. CDR3 length: 15 residues. The germline V gene has CDR1 SGHNT and CDR2 YENEEA. V lost 1 base, J lost 5 bases, and 3 bases stayed unmatched. The DNA of the CDR3 is TGTGCCAGCAGCTTAGGAGGGACAGGGAACAATGAGCAGTTCTTC. It encodes CASSLGGTGNNEQFF. The complete variable domain, with remaining parts taken from reference TRBV11-3 and TRBJ2-1, reads EAGVVQSPRYKIIEKKQPVAFWCNPISGHNTLYWYLQNLGQGPELLIRYENEEAVDDSQLPKDRFSAERLKGVDSTLKIQPAELGDSAVYLCASSLGGTGNNEQFFGPGTRLTVL.

CDR3: CASSSQWMGGSLYNEQFF. The DNA for the CDR3 is TGTGCCAGCAGCTCGCAATGGATGGGCGGGAGTCTCTACAATGAGCAGTTCTTC. The chain couples TRBV7-6 to TRBJ2-1, with TRBD2 identical over 7 bases. CDR1 is SGHVS, CDR2 FNYEAQ, per germline. The CDR3 extends over 18 amino acids. With V trimmed by 4 bases and J by 3 bases, 15 bases remained unmatched. Variable domain in full (rest from reference TRBV7-6 and TRBJ2-1): GAGVSQSPRYKVTKRGQDVALRCDPISGHVSLYWYRQALGQGPEFLTYFNYEAQQDKSGLPNDRFSAERPEGSISTLTIQRTEQRDSAMYRCASSSQWMGGSLYNEQFFGPGTRLTVL.

The chain employs TRBV5-5 and TRBJ2-5; D unclear. CDR1 is SGHKS, CDR2 YYEKEE, per germline (reference sequence). The CDR3 contains 13 residues. With 0 bases removed from V and 4 bases from J, the gap between germline ends came to 7 bases. This CDR3 reads CASSLVAGETQYF. Written as DNA, the CDR3 is TGTGCCAGCAGCTTGGTGGCTGGAGAGACCCAGTACTTC.

V is TRBV4-2 and J is TRBJ2-4, with TRBD2 as a possible D gene (5 bases). In germline, CDR1 is LGHNA, CDR2 YNFKEQ. The CDR3 length is 16 residues. The V and J ends lost 0 bases and 8 bases respectively, with 17 bases between them. The CDR3 DNA follows: TGTGCCAGCAGCCAAGAGAGGACGCATTCGGAGGACATTCAGTACTTC. This translates into CASSQERTHSEDIQYF.

This clone was picked up a small number of times. The gene calls are TRBV10-1 and TRBJ2-1; the match to TRBD2 covers 12 bases. The germline V gene encodes CDR1 WNHNN and CDR2 SYGVQD (reference sequence). Losses at the gene ends were 2 bases for V and 8 bases for J; bases not matched to a gene: 4. The CDR3 is 15 amino acids. The CDR3 protein is CASSEVLAGGYEQFF. The CDR3 region has the DNA TGCGCCAGCAGTGAGGTACTAGCGGGGGGTTATGAGCAGTTCTTC.

J is TRBJ2-1 and V is TRBV5-4; D is possibly TRBD2 (5 bases). The length of the CDR3 is 12 residues. Germline CDR1 SGHNT, CDR2 YYREEE (reference sequence). V was trimmed by 0 bases and J by 8 bases, leaving 6 bases between them. The CDR3 DNA sequence: TGTGCCAGCAGCTTGGCCGGGGATGAGCAGTTCTTC. Translation: CASSLAGDEQFF.

CDR3 loop: CASSHGNEQFF. DNA for the CDR3: TGCGCCAGCAGCCACGGCAATGAGCAGTTCTTC. This sequence joins TRBV4-3 and TRBJ2-1; no reliable D call. Looked up from germline, CDR1 is LGHNA and CDR2 is YSLEER. There are 11 residues in the CDR3. Between the trimmed V and J ends, which lost 3 bases and 6 bases, there was a span of 3 bases.

This sequence joins TRBV9 and TRBJ2-1, with 10 nucleotides matching TRBD2. Trimming at V came to 0 bases and at J to 5 bases, leaving 8 bases not matched to a gene. CDR3 length: 17 amino acids. Germline V gene lookup returns CDR1 SGDLS and CDR2 YYNGEE. CDR3 sequence: CASSVVGAGGPHNEQFF. The CDR3 DNA is TGTGCCAGCAGCGTAGTGGGAGCGGGAGGGCCCCACAATGAGCAGTTCTTC. The whole variable domain, filled in from reference TRBV9 and TRBJ2-1, reads DSGVTQTPKHLITATGQRVTLRCSPRSGDLSVYWYQQSLDQGLQFLIQYYNGEERAKGNILERFSAQQFPDLHSELNLSSLELGDSALYFCASSVVGAGGPHNEQFFGPGTRLTVL.

This chain links TRBV28 with TRBJ2-4, with D perhaps matching TRBD1 (5 bases). CDR1 and CDR2 (germline): MDHEN, SYDVKM. The V end was cut by 6 bases, the J end by 0 bases, with 9 bases between. CDR3 length: 14 amino acids. CDR3 DNA sequence: TGTGCCAGCAGCCAGGGTGTAGCCAAAAACATTCAGTACTTC. Translated: CASSQGVAKNIQYF. The variable domain in full, completed from reference TRBV28 and TRBJ2-4, reads DVKVTQSSRYLVKRTGEKVFLECVQDMDHENMFWYRQDPGLGLRLIYFSYDVKMKEKGDIPEGYSVSREKKERFSLILESASTNQTSMYLCASSQGVAKNIQYFGAGTRLSVL.

This chain connects TRBV2 to TRBJ2-5; 11 positions agree with TRBD2. Germline trimming cut 3 bases from V and 5 bases from J; bases unmatched to any gene: 2. The germline V gene encodes CDR1 SNHLY and CDR2 FYNNEI. This CDR3 region has 14 residues. The CDR3 DNA sequence: TGTGCCAGCAGTGAGGGACTAGCGGCGGAGACCCAGTACTTC. Its protein product is CASSEGLAAETQYF.

The chain uses TRBV16 and TRBJ2-5, with a possible D match to TRBD1 (5 bases). CDR1 is KGHSY and CDR2 is FQNENV in the germline V gene. The CDR3 contains 16 residues. V was shortened by 4 bases and J by 1 base, with 16 bases between the two germline ends. The CDR3 spells CASSPPLSGAQETQYF. As DNA, the CDR3 is TGTGCCAGCAGCCCCCCCCTGAGTGGGGCCCAAGAGACCCAGTACTTC.

In nucleotides, the CDR3 is TGTGCCAGTAGAGTGCTAGCGGGAGTGGGCATAGGGTATGAGCAGTTCTTC. It translates to CASRVLAGVGIGYEQFF. The V gene is TRBV19, the J gene TRBJ2-1; 10 positions match TRBD2. Germline V CDR1 and CDR2: LNHDA, SQIVND (reference sequence). The CDR3 length is 17 residues. Losses at the gene ends were 6 bases for V and 8 bases for J; bases not matched to a gene: 16.

This clone was found once. The DNA of the CDR3 is TGTGCCAGCAGTTTGCGCGGGAGGAACGAGCAGTACTTC. Translating gives CASSLRGRNEQYF. The chain couples TRBV5-4 to TRBJ2-7; TRBD2 agrees at 8 bases. CDR1 is SGHNT and CDR2 is YYREEE in the germline V gene (reference sequence). The CDR3 is 13 amino acids. V was pared by 5 bases and J by 5 bases, with 6 bases of the junction left unmatched.

This clone was seen once. Other nucleotide sequences from this sample produce the same CDR3. J is TRBJ1-5 and V is TRBV7-9; possibly TRBD1 for D (5 bases). V was trimmed by 2 bases and J by 0 bases, leaving 11 bases between them. CDR3 length: 16 residues. Germline V CDR1 and CDR2: SEHNR, FQNEAQ (reference sequence). The CDR3: CASSLYRTDSNQPQHF. The CDR3 DNA follows: TGTGCCAGCAGCTTATACAGGACCGATAGCAATCAGCCCCAGCATTTT.